The 31 T cell receptor beta chains given below trace back to one sample, sequenced in a study of blood T cell repertoires in COVID-19. Profiled with immunoSEQ multiplex PCR; TCRdb holds only in-frame clones, not every one. Of roughly 67,000 clones in the sample, 84% are singletons; the top ten hold 7.5% to 9.5%. The material sequenced was peripheral blood. All receptors come from a man in his forties or fifties with active COVID-19.

The chain links TRBV3-1 (or the pseudogene TRBV3-2) to TRBJ1-1; 12 nucleotides agree with TRBD1. The CDR3 runs 19 residues. Germline V gives CDR1 LGHDT, CDR2 YNNKEL (reference sequence). V was clipped by 6 bases and J by 0 bases; unmatched bases: 14. The chain's CDR3 is CASSTYRDRGPLLNTEAFF. The CDR3 DNA reads TGTGCCAGCAGTACATACCGGGACAGGGGGCCCCTACTGAACACTGAAGCTTTCTTT.

The chain links TRBV7-8 to TRBJ2-3, with unresolved D. This CDR3 has 13 residues. Trimming took off 3 bases at V and 4 bases at J, with 8 bases between the two ends. The germline CDR1 and CDR2 sequences are SGHVS and FQNEAQ. The CDR3 DNA reads as TGTGCCAGCAGCTTTTCCCCTGCAGATACGCAGTATTTT. It encodes CASSFSPADTQYF.

The rearrangement uses TRBV7-9 and TRBJ1-1; D unclear. CDR3 size: 13 residues. The germline V gene encodes CDR1 SEHNR and CDR2 FQNEAQ (reference sequence). V dropped 5 bases and J dropped 1 base, with 8 bases sitting between them. The CDR3 is CASSNLRNTEAFF. CDR3 bases: TGTGCCAGCAGCAACCTGAGGAACACTGAAGCTTTCTTT.

The chain employs TRBV5-8 and TRBJ1-2, with D hard to call. The V gene lost 0 bases and the J gene lost 8 bases, with 17 bases spanning the gap. Germline loops: CDR1 SGHTS, CDR2 YDEGEE. The CDR3 is 15 residues long. The CDR3, as DNA: TGTGCCAGCAGCTTGGCTATTATCGGAGCGAGCGGCTACACCTTC. Residues: CASSLAIIGASGYTF.

The gene calls are TRBV7-2 and TRBJ1-2; 7 bases agree with TRBD1. The CDR3 is 14 amino acids. In germline, CDR1 is SGHTA, CDR2 FQGNSA. With V trimmed by 5 bases and J by 3 bases, 6 bases remained unmatched. This chain's CDR3 is CASSRDRVDYGYTF. The CDR3 region has the DNA TGTGCCAGCAGCAGAGACAGGGTAGACTATGGCTACACCTTC.

This clone was detected only a few times. The CDR3 loop reads CASSNIQGARGGYTF. CDR3 DNA: TGTGCCAGCAGTAATATCCAGGGGGCGCGGGGTGGCTACACCTTC. This chain uses TRBV6-5 with TRBJ1-2, with 8 positions matching TRBD1. CDR3 length: 15 residues. Germline CDR1 reads MNHEY; CDR2 reads SVGAGI. The V gene end was trimmed by 5 bases and the J gene end by 7 bases; junction bases not matched to a gene: 12.

Written as DNA, the CDR3 is TGTGCCAGTAGTCCCGACAGACGCAGGGAGCAGTTCTTC. Amino acids: CASSPDRRREQFF. The chain couples TRBV19 to TRBJ2-1, with a possible D match to TRBD1 (5 bases). CDR1 is LNHDA and CDR2 is SQIVND in the germline V gene (reference sequence). This CDR3 comprises 13 residues. Trimming took off 5 bases at V and 10 bases at J, with 15 bases between the two ends.

The CDR3 bases are TGCGCCAGCAGCCAACAGGGGGGCTACGGCATTCAGTACTTC. This encodes CASSQQGGYGIQYF. V and J are TRBV5-1 and TRBJ2-4; 8 nucleotides line up with TRBD1. The CDR3 has 14 residues. V lost 4 bases, J lost 9 bases, and 9 bases stayed unmatched. Germline lookup yields CDR1 SGHRS and CDR2 YFSETQ.

The J gene is TRBJ1-2, the V gene TRBV29-1; D possibly corresponds to TRBD1 (6 bases). From germline, CDR1 is SQVTM and CDR2 ANQGSEA. CDR3 length equals 11 residues. Trimming took off 6 bases at V and 12 bases at J, with 17 bases between the two ends. CDR3 protein: CSVASTGRDTF. The CDR3 bases are TGCAGCGTAGCCTCTACAGGGAGAGACACCTTC.

This clone was observed a single time. The chain joins TRBV6-2 or TRBV6-3 to TRBJ2-3; 8 bases map to TRBD2. V shed 0 bases, J shed 5 bases, and the junction held 7 bases outside the gene matches. CDR3 length: 16 amino acids. Per germline, CDR1 MNHEY and CDR2 SVGEGT. CDR3 region: CASSYSRGGGEDTQYF. As DNA, the CDR3 is TGTGCCAGCAGTTACTCCCGGGGGGGCGGTGAAGATACGCAGTATTTT.

J is TRBJ2-1 and V is TRBV7-2, with a weak D call TRBD2 (5 bases). Germline-derived CDR1 and CDR2 are SGHTA and FQGNSA. V shed 5 bases and J shed 7 bases, with 18 bases lying between them. The CDR3 contains 15 residues. The CDR3 nucleotides are TGTGCCAGCAGCACCAGTCGTCCTAGCTCTAATGAGCAGTTCTTC. Protein product: CASSTSRPSSNEQFF.

V and J are TRBV5-6 and TRBJ2-1; 11 nucleotides agree with TRBD1. This CDR3 spans 14 amino acids. Germline V gene data show CDR1 as SGHDT and CDR2 as YYEEEE. Trimming cost V 0 bases and J 10 bases; bases outside gene matches: 3. For the CDR3, the DNA is TGTGCCAGCAGCTTGGGGACAGGGGGCAAGGAGCAGTTCTTC. Its translation: CASSLGTGGKEQFF.

The chain combines TRBV19 with TRBJ2-1; 14 bases fit TRBD2. Germline lookup yields CDR1 LNHDA and CDR2 SQIVND (reference sequence). This CDR3 is 19 amino acids long. With V trimmed by 8 bases and J by 8 bases, 20 bases remained unmatched. The chain's CDR3 is CASSTPGTSGRRRRDEQFF. DNA of the CDR3: TGTGCCAGTTCCACCCCCGGGACTAGCGGGAGACGACGGCGTGATGAGCAGTTCTTC.

This clone was counted between two and nine times. This chain uses TRBV4-1 with TRBJ2-7; D is perhaps TRBD2 (6 bases). V was clipped by 0 bases and J by 3 bases, with 12 bases between them. Germline V lookup: CDR1 MGHRA, CDR2 YSYEKL. CDR3 length equals 15 residues. The CDR3 region has the DNA TGCGCCAGCAGCCAAGATCGCCGGGAGATCTACGAGCAGTACTTC. The encoded protein is CASSQDRREIYEQYF.

The V gene is TRBV5-6, the J gene TRBJ1-6; no clear D. Germline V gives CDR1 SGHDT, CDR2 YYEEEE. The CDR3 is made up of 13 amino acids. V was shortened by 2 bases and J by 9 bases, with 9 bases between the two germline ends. CDR3 DNA sequence: TGTGCCAGCAGCTTAGGCGGGGTTTCACCCCTCCACTTT. Its protein is CASSLGGVSPLHF.

V is TRBV5-1 and J is TRBJ1-1; D gene ambiguous. Trimming removed 0 bases at V and 11 bases at J, with 20 bases between. Per the germline V gene, CDR1 is SGHRS and CDR2 is YFSETQ. The CDR3 spans 15 residues. The CDR3 coding sequence is TGCGCCAGCAGCTTGGAGCCCTTACTCCTAGTTGGTGCTTTCTTT. It is translated as CASSLEPLLLVGAFF.

The chain couples TRBV11-2 to TRBJ1-4; no reliable D call. Germline values: CDR1 SGHAT, CDR2 FQNNGV. The ends were cut back, 1 base at V and 7 bases at J, with 13 bases in the middle. There are 15 residues in the CDR3. CDR3 amino acids: CASSLVGRFSEKLFF. The CDR3 DNA follows: TGTGCCAGCAGCTTAGTTGGGAGGTTCAGTGAAAAACTGTTTTTT.

The gene calls are TRBV6-4 and TRBJ1-6; 10 bases line up with TRBD1. Losses at the gene ends were 5 bases for V and 10 bases for J; bases not matched to a gene: 5. The CDR3 spans 14 residues. Germline V gene lookup returns CDR1 MRHNA and CDR2 SNTAGT. CDR3 sequence: CASSTGTGESPLHF. The CDR3 DNA reads TGTGCCAGCAGTACAGGGACAGGGGAATCACCCCTCCACTTT.

The rearrangement links TRBV12-3 or TRBV12-4 to TRBJ1-2; no firm D call. This CDR3 contains 13 residues. Trimming stripped 2 bases from V and 7 bases from J, with 11 bases between. CDR3: CASSLSGSGGYTF. CDR3 DNA: TGTGCCAGCAGTTTATCAGGTTCTGGTGGCTACACCTTC.

The V call is TRBV7-2, the J call TRBJ2-2; 11 nucleotides match TRBD2. This CDR3 spans 15 amino acids. After removal of 5 bases from V and 3 bases from J, the junction contained 2 bases not matched to a gene. The germline CDR1 and CDR2 sequences are SGHTA and FQGNSA. DNA for the CDR3: TGTGCCAGCAGCACTAGCGGGGGCTACACCGGGGAGCTGTTTTTT. Amino acids: CASSTSGGYTGELFF.

J is TRBJ2-1 and V is TRBV4-3; no definite D call. CDR1 and CDR2 (germline): LGHNA, YSLEER. With 1 base removed from V and 5 bases from J, the gap between germline ends came to 9 bases. The CDR3 has 14 residues. CDR3 in DNA: TGCGCCAGCAGCCAAGTGCTACAGAACAATGAGCAGTTCTTC. Protein product: CASSQVLQNNEQFF.

This chain links TRBV7-2 with TRBJ1-6, with 8 bases lining up with TRBD1. Trimming took 1 base from V and 6 from J; bases not matched to a gene: 2. The CDR3 is made up of 15 amino acids. The germline CDR1 and CDR2 sequences are SGHTA and FQGNSA. CDR3 DNA sequence: TGTGCCAGCAGCTTAGTTCAGGGGGCTAATTCACCCCTCCACTTT. This translates into CASSLVQGANSPLHF.

This chain joins TRBV19 and TRBJ2-7; D remains unclear. Deletions cut 3 bases from V and 5 bases from J, with 14 bases between. Germline CDR1 and CDR2: LNHDA and SQIVND (reference sequence). The CDR3 length is 14 residues. CDR3 nucleotides: TGTGCCAGTAGTATCCTCGGAGTGCCGCACGAGCAGTACTTC. This translates into CASSILGVPHEQYF.

This clone has more than one count but fewer than ten. V and J are TRBV7-9 and TRBJ1-6; no firm D call. In germline, CDR1 is SEHNR, CDR2 FQNEAQ (reference sequence). V was cut by 1 base and J by 8 bases, with 9 bases left in between. The CDR3 runs to 14 residues. The CDR3 here is CASSLDGEYSPLHF. CDR3 DNA: TGTGCCAGCAGCTTAGACGGGGAGTATTCACCCCTCCACTTT.

This chain joins TRBV7-9 and TRBJ2-5, with TRBD2 as a possible D gene (5 bases). V lost 5 bases and J 5 bases, leaving 18 bases between the germline ends. The CDR3 contains 15 residues. CDR1 SEHNR and CDR2 FQNEAQ come from the germline V gene (reference sequence). This CDR3 reads CASSPRAEQRETQYF. CDR3 coding DNA: TGTGCCAGCAGCCCCCGGGCAGAGCAGCGGGAGACCCAGTACTTC.

The genes are TRBV9 and TRBJ1-2; TRBD1 matches at 12 bases. This CDR3 region has 15 residues. The ends lost 4 bases at V and 8 bases at J; junction bases unmatched: 9. In germline, CDR1 is SGDLS, CDR2 YYNGEE. CDR3 amino acids: CASSSSGTGGAGYTF. Written as DNA, the CDR3 is TGTGCCAGCAGCTCCTCCGGGACAGGGGGCGCGGGCTACACCTTC.

This chain connects TRBV19 to TRBJ1-5; D is possibly TRBD1 (6 bases). The CDR3 is made up of 15 amino acids. Germline V CDR1 and CDR2: LNHDA, SQIVND (reference sequence). V lost 1 base, J lost 1 base, and 8 bases lay in between. Here the CDR3 DNA reads TGTGCCAGTAGTATAGTAGGGGGAAGCAATCAGCCCCAGCATTTT. Its protein product is CASSIVGGSNQPQHF.

As for this clone: Other DNA sequences in this specimen translate into the identical CDR3. The rearrangement joins TRBV4-2 to TRBJ1-5, with D possibly being TRBD1 (6 bases). V dropped 4 bases and J dropped 2 bases, with 9 bases sitting between them. This CDR3 contains 14 residues. CDR1 and CDR2 from the germline V gene are LGHNA and YNFKEQ. The CDR3 DNA reads as TGTGCCAGCAGCCCGTCAGGGGGCAATCAGCCCCAGCATTTT. This translates into CASSPSGGNQPQHF.

The V and J genes are TRBV4-1 and TRBJ1-3, with D perhaps matching TRBD1 (5 bases). This CDR3 has 18 amino acids. Looked up from germline, CDR1 is MGHRA and CDR2 is YSYEKL. V was pared by 0 bases and J by 0 bases, with 15 bases between. Here the CDR3 DNA reads TGCGCCAGCAGCCAAGATCGCTGGGGGGACCCCTCTGGAAACACCATATATTTT. It encodes CASSQDRWGDPSGNTIYF.

The chain recombines TRBV7-2 with TRBJ2-5; 8 nucleotides agree with TRBD2. The CDR3 sequence is 16 residues long. The germline CDR1 and CDR2 sequences are SGHTA and FQGNSA. V shed 5 bases, J shed 1 base, and the junction held 9 bases outside the gene matches. CDR3 sequence (DNA): TGTGCCAGCAGCGTTGGGCGTAGCGGGGCCCAAGAGACCCAGTACTTC. Translation gives CASSVGRSGAQETQYF.

The chain joins TRBV19 to TRBJ1-2, with D perhaps TRBD1 (6 bases). The germline V gene encodes CDR1 LNHDA and CDR2 SQIVND (reference sequence). This CDR3 contains 14 residues. V was cut by 3 bases and J by 2 bases, with 10 bases left in between. CDR3 region: CASSIGGANYGYTF. CDR3 DNA: TGTGCCAGTAGTATTGGGGGGGCGAACTATGGCTACACCTTC. Together with reference TRBV19 and TRBJ1-2, the CDR3 gives the full variable domain: DGGITQSPKYLFRKEGQNVTLSCEQNLNHDAMYWYRQDPGQGLRLIYYSQIVNDFQKGDIAEGYSVSREKKESFPLTVTSAQKNPTAFYLCASSIGGANYGYTFGSGTRLTVV.